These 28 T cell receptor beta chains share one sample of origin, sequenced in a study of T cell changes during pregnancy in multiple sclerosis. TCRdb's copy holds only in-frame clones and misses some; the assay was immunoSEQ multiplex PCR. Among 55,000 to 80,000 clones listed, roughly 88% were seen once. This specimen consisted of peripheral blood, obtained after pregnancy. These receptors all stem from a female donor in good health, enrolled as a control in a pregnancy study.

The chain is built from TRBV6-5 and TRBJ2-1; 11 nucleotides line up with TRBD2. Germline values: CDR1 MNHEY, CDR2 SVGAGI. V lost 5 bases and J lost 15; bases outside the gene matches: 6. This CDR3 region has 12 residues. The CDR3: CASSKLAGERFF. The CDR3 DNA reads TGTGCCAGCAGTAAACTAGCGGGAGAGAGGTTCTTC.

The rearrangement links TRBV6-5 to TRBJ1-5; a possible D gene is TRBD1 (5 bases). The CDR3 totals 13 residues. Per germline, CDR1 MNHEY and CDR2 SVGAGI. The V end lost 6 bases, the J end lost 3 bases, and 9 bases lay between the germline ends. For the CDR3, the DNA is TGTGCCAGCAGACGACAGAACAATCAGCCCCAGCATTTT. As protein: CASRRQNNQPQHF.

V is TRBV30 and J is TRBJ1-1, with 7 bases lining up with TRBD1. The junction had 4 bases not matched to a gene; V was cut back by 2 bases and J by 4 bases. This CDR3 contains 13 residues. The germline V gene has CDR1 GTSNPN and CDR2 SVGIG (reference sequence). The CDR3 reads CAWSIQGITEAFF. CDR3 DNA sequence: TGTGCCTGGAGTATACAGGGGATCACTGAAGCTTTCTTT.

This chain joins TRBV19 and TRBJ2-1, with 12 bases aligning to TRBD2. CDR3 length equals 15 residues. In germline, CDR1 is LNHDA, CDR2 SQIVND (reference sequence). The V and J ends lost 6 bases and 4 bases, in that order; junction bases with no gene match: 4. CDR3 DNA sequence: TGTGCCAGTAGCCAGACTAGCGGGAGTTACAATGAGCAGTTCTTC. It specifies CASSQTSGSYNEQFF.

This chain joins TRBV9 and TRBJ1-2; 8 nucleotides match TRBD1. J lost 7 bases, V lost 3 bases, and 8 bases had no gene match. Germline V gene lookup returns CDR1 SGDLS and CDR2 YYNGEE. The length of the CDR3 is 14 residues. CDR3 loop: CASSAPGGWLGYTF. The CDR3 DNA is TGTGCCAGCAGCGCCCCAGGGGGCTGGCTTGGCTACACCTTC.

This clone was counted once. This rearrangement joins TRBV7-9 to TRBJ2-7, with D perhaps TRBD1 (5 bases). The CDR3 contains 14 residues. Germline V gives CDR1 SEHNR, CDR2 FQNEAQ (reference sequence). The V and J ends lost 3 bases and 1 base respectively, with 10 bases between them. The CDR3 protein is CASSLPQVSYEQYF. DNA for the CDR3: TGTGCCAGCAGCTTGCCACAGGTGTCCTACGAGCAGTACTTC.

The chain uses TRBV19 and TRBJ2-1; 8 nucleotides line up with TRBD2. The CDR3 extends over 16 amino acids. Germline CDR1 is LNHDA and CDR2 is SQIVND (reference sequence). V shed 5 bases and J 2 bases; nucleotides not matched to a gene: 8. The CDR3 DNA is TGTGCCAGTAGTCAGACTAGCGCAAACGCCTACAATGAGCAGTTCTTC. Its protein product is CASSQTSANAYNEQFF.

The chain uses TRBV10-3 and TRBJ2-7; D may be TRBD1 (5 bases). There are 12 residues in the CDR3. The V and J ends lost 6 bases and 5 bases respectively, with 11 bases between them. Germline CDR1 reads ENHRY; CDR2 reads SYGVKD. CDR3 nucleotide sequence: TGTGCCATCAGCCCCCAGGGAAACGAGCAGTACTTC. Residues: CAISPQGNEQYF.

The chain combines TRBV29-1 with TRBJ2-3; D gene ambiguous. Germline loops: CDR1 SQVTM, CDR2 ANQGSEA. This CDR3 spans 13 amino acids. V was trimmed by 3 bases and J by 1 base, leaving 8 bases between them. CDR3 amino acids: CSVDGSRTDTQYF. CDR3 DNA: TGCAGCGTTGACGGTAGCCGCACAGATACGCAGTATTTT.

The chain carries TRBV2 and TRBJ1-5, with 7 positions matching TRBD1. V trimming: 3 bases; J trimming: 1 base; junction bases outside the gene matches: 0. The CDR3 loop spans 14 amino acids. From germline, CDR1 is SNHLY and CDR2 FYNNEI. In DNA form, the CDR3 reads TGTGCCAGCAGTGAGGGACAGAGCAATCAGCCCCAGCATTTT. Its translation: CASSEGQSNQPQHF.

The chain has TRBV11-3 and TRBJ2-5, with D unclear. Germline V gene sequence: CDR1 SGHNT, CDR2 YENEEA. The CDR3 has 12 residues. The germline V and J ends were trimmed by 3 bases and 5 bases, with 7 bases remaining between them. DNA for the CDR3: TGTGCCAGCAGCTTTGGCGGTGAGACCCAGTACTTC. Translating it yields CASSFGGETQYF.

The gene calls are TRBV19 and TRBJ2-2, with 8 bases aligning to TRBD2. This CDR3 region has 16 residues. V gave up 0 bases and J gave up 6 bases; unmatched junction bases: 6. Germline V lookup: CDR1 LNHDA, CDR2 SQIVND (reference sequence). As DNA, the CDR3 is TGTGCCAGTAGTATAGACCCGGGACTAGTCTCCGGGGAGCTGTTTTTT. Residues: CASSIDPGLVSGELFF.

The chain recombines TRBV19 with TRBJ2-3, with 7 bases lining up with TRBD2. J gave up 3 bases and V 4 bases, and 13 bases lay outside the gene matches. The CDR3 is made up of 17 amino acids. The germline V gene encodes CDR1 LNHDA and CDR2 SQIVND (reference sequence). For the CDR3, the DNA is TGTGCCAGTAGTACGCTCGTCGGACTAGTCGGGACAGATACGCAGTATTTT. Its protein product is CASSTLVGLVGTDTQYF.

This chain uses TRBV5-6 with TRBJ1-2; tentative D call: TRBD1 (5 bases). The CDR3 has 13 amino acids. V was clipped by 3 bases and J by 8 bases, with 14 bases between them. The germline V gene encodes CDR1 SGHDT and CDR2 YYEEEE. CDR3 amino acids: CASSSQGVGGYTF. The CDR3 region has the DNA TGTGCCAGCAGCTCCCAGGGCGTCGGAGGCTACACCTTC.

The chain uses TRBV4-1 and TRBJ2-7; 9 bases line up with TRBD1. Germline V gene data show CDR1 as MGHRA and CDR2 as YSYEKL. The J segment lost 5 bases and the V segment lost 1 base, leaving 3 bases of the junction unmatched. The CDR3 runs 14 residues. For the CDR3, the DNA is TGCGCCAGCAGCCAAGCGGGACAGGGAAACGAGCAGTACTTC. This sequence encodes CASSQAGQGNEQYF.

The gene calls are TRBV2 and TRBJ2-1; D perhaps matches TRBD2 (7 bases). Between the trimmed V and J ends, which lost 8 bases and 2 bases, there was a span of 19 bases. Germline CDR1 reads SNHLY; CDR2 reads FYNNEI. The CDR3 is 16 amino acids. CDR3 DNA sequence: TGTGCCAGCTGGGAGGGGGGGCGCAGGCCCTACAATGAGCAGTTCTTC. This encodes CASWEGGRRPYNEQFF.

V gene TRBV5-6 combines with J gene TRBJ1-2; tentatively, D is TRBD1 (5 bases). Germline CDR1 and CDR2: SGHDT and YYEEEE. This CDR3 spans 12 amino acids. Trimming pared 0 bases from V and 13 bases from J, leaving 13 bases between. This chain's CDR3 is CASSLGPGMATF. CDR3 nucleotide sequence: TGTGCCAGCAGCTTGGGGCCAGGGATGGCCACCTTC. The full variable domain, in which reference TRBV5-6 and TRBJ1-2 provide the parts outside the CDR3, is DAGVTQSPTHLIKTRGQQVTLRCSPKSGHDTVSWYQQALGQGPQFIFQYYEEEERQRGNFPDRFSGHQFPNYSSELNVNALLLGDSALYLCASSLGPGMATFGSGTRLTVV.

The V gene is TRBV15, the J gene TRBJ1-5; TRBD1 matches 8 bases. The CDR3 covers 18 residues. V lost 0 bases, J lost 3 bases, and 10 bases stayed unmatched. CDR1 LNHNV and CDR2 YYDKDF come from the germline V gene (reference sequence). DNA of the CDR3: TGTGCCACCAGCAGAGATGGTCTCGGGCAGGGGGCCAATCAGCCCCAGCATTTT. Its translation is CATSRDGLGQGANQPQHF.

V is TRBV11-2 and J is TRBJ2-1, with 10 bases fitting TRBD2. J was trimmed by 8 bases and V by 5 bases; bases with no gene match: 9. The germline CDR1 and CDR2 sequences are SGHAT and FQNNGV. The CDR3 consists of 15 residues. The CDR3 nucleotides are TGTGCCAGCAGCCTCGGGACTAGCGTCGCGGATGAGCAGTTCTTC. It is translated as CASSLGTSVADEQFF.

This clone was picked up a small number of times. The chain's CDR3 is CASSRGLAARTDTQYF. The CDR3 coding sequence is TGTGCCAGCAGCCGAGGACTAGCGGCTAGGACAGATACGCAGTATTTT. The chain combines TRBV14 with TRBJ2-3, with 10 bases aligning to TRBD2. CDR1 SGHDN and CDR2 FVKESK come from the germline V gene. V lost 4 bases and J lost 3; bases outside the gene matches: 7. This CDR3 contains 16 residues.

The CDR3 loop is CASSPEGSPQLSEQYF. The CDR3 DNA reads TGCGCCAGCAGCCCGGAGGGGTCTCCCCAACTGAGTGAGCAGTACTTC. The V gene is TRBV5-1, the J gene TRBJ2-7, with D possibly TRBD2 on 6 matching bases. From germline, CDR1 is SGHRS and CDR2 YFSETQ. V was cut by 4 bases and J by 7 bases, with 24 bases left in between. The CDR3 spans 16 residues. The full variable domain, its missing parts supplied by reference TRBV5-1 and TRBJ2-7, is KAGVTQTPRYLIKTRGQQVTLSCSPISGHRSVSWYQQTPGQGLQFLFEYFSETQRNKGNFPGRFSGRQFSNSRSEMNVSTLELGDSALYLCASSPEGSPQLSEQYFGPGTRLTVT.

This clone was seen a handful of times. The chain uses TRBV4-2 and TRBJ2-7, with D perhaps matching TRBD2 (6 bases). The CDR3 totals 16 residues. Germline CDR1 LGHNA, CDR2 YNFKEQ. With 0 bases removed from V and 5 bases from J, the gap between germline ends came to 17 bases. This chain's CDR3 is CASSQDPGSPSHEQYF. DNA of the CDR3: TGTGCCAGCAGCCAAGACCCCGGGAGTCCCTCACACGAGCAGTACTTC.

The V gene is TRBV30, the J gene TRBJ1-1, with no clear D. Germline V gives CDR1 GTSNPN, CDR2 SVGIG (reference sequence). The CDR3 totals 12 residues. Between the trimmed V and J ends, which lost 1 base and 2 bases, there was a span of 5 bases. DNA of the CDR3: TGTGCCTGGAGTGACAAAAACACTGAAGCTTTCTTT. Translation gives CAWSDKNTEAFF.

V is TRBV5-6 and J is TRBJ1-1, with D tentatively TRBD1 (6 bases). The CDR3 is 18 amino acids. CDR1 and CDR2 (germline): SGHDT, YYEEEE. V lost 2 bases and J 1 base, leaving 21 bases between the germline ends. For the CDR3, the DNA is TGTGCCAGCAGCTTCACCGCACAGGGTACCATAGGGAACACTGAAGCTTTCTTT. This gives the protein CASSFTAQGTIGNTEAFF.

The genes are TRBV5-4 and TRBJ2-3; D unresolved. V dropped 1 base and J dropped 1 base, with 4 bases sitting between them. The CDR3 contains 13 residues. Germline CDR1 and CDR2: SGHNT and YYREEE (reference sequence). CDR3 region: CASSLQGTDTQYF. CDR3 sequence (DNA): TGTGCCAGCAGCTTGCAGGGCACAGATACGCAGTATTTT.

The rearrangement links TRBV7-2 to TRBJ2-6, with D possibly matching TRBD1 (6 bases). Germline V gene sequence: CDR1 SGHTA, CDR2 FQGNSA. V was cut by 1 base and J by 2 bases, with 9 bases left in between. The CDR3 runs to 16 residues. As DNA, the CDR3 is TGTGCCAGCAGCTTAGTAAACAGGGCTGGGGCCAACGTCCTGACTTTC. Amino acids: CASSLVNRAGANVLTF.

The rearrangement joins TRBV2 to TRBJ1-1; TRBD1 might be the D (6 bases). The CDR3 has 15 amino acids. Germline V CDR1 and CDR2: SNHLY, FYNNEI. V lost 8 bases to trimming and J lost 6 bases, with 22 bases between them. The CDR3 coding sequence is TGTGCCAGCCGGCCAGGGGCGAGAAGGCGCGCTGAAGCTTTCTTT. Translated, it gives CASRPGARRRAEAFF.

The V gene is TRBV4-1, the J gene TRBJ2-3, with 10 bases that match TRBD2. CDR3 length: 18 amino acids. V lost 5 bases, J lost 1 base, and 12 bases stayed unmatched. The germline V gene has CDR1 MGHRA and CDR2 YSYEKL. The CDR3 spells CASSFGLAEAGGTDTQYF. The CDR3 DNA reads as TGCGCCAGCAGCTTTGGACTAGCGGAAGCAGGGGGCACAGATACGCAGTATTTT.